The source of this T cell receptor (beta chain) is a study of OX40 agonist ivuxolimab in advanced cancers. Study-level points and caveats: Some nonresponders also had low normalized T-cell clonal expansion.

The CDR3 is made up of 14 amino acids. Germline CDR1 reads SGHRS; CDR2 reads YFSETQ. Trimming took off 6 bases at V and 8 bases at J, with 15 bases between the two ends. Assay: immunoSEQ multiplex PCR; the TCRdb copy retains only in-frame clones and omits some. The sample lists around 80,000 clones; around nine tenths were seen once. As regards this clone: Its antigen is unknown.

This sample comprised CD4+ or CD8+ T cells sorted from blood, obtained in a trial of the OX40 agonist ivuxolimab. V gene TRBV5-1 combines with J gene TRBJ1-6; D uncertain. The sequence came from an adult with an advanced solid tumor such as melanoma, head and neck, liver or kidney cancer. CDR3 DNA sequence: TGCGCCAGCACCAGAGGGAGTAGGGATTCACCCCTCCACTTT. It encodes CASTRGSRDSPLHF. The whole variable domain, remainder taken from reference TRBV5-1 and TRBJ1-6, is KAGVTQTPRYLIKTRGQQVTLSCSPISGHRSVSWYQQTPGQGLQFLFEYFSETQRNKGNFPGRFSGRQFSNSRSEMNVSTLELGDSALYLCASTRGSRDSPLHFGNGTRLTVT.